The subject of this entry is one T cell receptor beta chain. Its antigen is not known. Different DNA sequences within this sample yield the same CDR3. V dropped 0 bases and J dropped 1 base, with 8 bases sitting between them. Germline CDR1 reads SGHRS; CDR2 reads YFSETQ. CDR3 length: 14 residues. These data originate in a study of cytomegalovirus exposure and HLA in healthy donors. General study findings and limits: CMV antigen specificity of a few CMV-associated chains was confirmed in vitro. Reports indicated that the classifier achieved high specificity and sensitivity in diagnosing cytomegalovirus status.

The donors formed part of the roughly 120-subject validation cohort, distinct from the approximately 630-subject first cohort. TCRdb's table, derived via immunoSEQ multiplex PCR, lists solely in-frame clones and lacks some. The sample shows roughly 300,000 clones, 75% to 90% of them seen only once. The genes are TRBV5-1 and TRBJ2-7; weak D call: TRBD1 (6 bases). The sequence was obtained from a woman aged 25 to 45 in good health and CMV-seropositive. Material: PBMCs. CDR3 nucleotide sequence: TGCGCCAGCAGCTTGGGGACAGTGTCCTACGAGCAGTACTTC. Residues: CASSLGTVSYEQYF.